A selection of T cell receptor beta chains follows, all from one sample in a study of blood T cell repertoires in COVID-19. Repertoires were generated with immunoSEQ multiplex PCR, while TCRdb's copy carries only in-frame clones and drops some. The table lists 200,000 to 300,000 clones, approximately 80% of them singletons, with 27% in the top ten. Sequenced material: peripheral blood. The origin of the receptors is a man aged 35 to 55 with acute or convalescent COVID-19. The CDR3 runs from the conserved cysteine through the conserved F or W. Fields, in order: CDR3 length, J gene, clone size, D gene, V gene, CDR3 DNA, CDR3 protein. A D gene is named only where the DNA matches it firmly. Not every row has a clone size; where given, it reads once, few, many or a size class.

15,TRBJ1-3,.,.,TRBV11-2,TGTGCCAGCAGCCAACATACGGGATCTGGAAACACCATATATTTT,CASSQHTGSGNTIYF
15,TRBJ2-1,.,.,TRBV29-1,TGCAGCGTTGAAGATGGGTCACTAGCTTCCAATGAGCAGTTCTTC,CSVEDGSLASNEQFF
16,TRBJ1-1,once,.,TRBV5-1,TGCGCCAGCAGCTCCAGGTGGGGAGATGGCGGCACTGAAGCTTTCTTT,CASSSRWGDGGTEAFF
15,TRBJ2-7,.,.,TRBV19,TGTGCCAGTAGTATTGGCGACTACAGCTCCTACGAGCAGTACTTC,CASSIGDYSSYEQYF
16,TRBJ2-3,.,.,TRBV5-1,TGCGCCAGCAGCTTGGACCCGCGACTAGGCACAGATACGCAGTATTTT,CASSLDPRLGTDTQYF
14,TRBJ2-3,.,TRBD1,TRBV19,TGTGCCAGTAGTCAGCGACAGGGTGGAGATACGCAGTATTTT,CASSQRQGGDTQYF
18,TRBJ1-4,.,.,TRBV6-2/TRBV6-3,TGTGCCAGCAGTTCCACCGACGTACTGGGAGCAACTAATGAAAAACTGTTTTTT,CASSSTDVLGATNEKLFF
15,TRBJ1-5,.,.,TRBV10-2,TGCGCCAGCAGTGAGTCGCGGTCAGAGAATCAGCCCCAGCATTTT,CASSESRSENQPQHF
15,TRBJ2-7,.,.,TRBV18,TGTGCCAGCTCATGGTCGCGGGATGTCTCCTACGAGCAGTACTTC,CASSWSRDVSYEQYF
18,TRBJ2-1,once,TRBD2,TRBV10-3,TGTGCCATCAGGGACTCGGGGAGGAGCGGGACCTACTACAATGAGCAGTTCTTC,CAIRDSGRSGTYYNEQFF
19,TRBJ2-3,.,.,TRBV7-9,TGTGCCAGCAGCTTAGACCCTTCGGCTAGCTCTATGAGCACAGATACGCAGTATTTT,CASSLDPSASSMSTDTQYF
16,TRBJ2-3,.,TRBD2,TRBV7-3,TGTGCCAGCAGCTTGAGAACTAGCGGGGCAGGGGATACGCAGTATTTT,CASSLRTSGAGDTQYF
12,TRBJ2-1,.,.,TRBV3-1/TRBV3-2,TGTGCCAGCAGCCACCCCGGTGGTGAGCAGTTCTTC,CASSHPGGEQFF
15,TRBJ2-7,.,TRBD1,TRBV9,TGTGCCAGCAGCCTCGGACAGGGGAGTTCCTACGAGCAGTACTTC,CASSLGQGSSYEQYF
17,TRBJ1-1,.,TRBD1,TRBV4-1,TGCGCCAGCAGCCAGGGAGCACCGGGGACAGGGAAAGTTGAAGCTTTCTTT,CASSQGAPGTGKVEAFF
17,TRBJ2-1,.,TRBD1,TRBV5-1,TGCGCCAGCAGCTTCTCGACAGGGGCGAATATCTACAATGAGCAGTTCTTC,CASSFSTGANIYNEQFF
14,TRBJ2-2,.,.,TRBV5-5,TGTGCCAGCAGCCAACAGGGGAGGACCGGGGAGCTGTTTTTT,CASSQQGRTGELFF
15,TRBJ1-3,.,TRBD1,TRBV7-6,TGTGCCAGCAGCTTAGGGACAGGGCCTGGAAACACCATATATTTT,CASSLGTGPGNTIYF
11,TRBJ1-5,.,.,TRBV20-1,TGCAGTGCGGGCAGCAATCAGCCCCAGCATTTT,CSAGSNQPQHF
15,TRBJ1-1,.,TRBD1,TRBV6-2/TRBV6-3,TGTGCCAGCAGTACCAATACCGGGACAGGGTCTGAAGCTTTCTTT,CASSTNTGTGSEAFF
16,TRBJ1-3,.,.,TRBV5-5,TGTGCCAGCAATCTAGGGACATCTCACTCTGGAAACACCATATATTTT,CASNLGTSHSGNTIYF
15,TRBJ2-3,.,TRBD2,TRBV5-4,TGTGCCAGCAGCTCCCGGACTAGCGGATCAGATACGCAGTATTTT,CASSSRTSGSDTQYF
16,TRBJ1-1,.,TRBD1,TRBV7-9,TGTGCCAGCAGCTCACCCCGGGACAGGGGCACCACTGAAGCTTTCTTT,CASSSPRDRGTTEAFF
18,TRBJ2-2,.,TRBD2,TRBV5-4,TGTGCCAGCAGCTTGGCCCCCAGCGGGAGTAGGGGCACCGGGGAGCTGTTTTTT,CASSLAPSGSRGTGELFF
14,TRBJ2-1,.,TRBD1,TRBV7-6,TGTGCCAGCAGCTTAGGGGGACAGCACAATGAGCAGTTCTTC,CASSLGGQHNEQFF
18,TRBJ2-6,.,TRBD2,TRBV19,TGTGCCAGTAGACCCGGACTAGCGGGGAGCTCTGGGGCCAACGTCCTGACTTTC,CASRPGLAGSSGANVLTF
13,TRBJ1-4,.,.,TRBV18,TGTGCCAGCTCACCACCCGACGGGGAAAAACTGTTTTTT,CASSPPDGEKLFF
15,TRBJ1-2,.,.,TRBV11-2,TGTGCCAGCAGCCCAGGGGAGGGCGCGGGCTATGGCTACACCTTC,CASSPGEGAGYGYTF
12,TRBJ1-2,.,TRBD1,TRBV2,TGTGCCAGTCGACAGGGCTTGGATGGCTACACCTTC,CASRQGLDGYTF